The TCR beta chain described here comes from a study of T cells after posttransplantation cyclophosphamide (dated by TCRdb to about 2016). Background for the entire study: Using TRB sequencing, the study followed how the T cell repertoire reconstituted after myeloablative bone marrow transplantation in which posttransplantation cyclophosphamide served as GVHD prophylaxis. TRB sequencing was also done on up to 3 additional blood samples from 2 to 5.2 years after transplant in 3 patients, and on pretransplant blood from several patients. Antigen receptor sequencing was done on samples from some 40 PTCy-treated patients and from approximately 17 related bone marrow donors of those patients. TRA and TRB clonality were tightly correlated in roughly ten samples, so subsequent TCR analyses focused on TRB only. TRB sequencing was performed on blood from all 35 or so PTCy patients with 1-year posttransplant specimens. Public TRB sequences were queried against a database of over 3,600 sequences associated with responses to pathogens, tumor antigens, self-antigens and alloantigens. What the authors observed across the whole study: At 1-2 months, donor-recipient similarity was low but rose over the first year, and the later blood repertoires were often dominated by donor CD8+ memory clones. The TRB repertoires of T cells infiltrating skin or the GI tract showed only limited overlap with the TRB repertoires found in blood. Across the approximately 47 patients, TRB clonality was highly associated with recipient CMV seropositivity and CMV reactivation, and diversity with PTCy was similar to that in the CNI/methotrexate controls.

Genomic DNA was used for TRB sequencing, which was performed with the immunoSEQ assay at survey resolution or with the hsTCRB kit. In the authors' own workflow: Initial read processing used immunoSEQ software, and repertoire analyses used the LymphoSeq R package. For each TRB dataset, clonality was calculated as 1 minus normalized Shannon entropy, and the Gini coefficient was computed as well. To infer phenotypes in unsorted samples, TRB sequences from sorted subsets of the recipient or donor were mapped onto unsorted samples from the same recipient. This is the immuneACCESS table as TCRdb keeps it, with only in-frame sequences that have V and J called. A part of the clones is gone; compared with another copy, unresolved V genes explain less than half, and the rest is unexplained. D and trimming were read from the DNA, whereas the V and J calls and clone size are those reported in that table. For this sample there are around 8,000 clones; 85% to 90% appear just once. Jointly, the top ten make up 1.2% of the sample.

The treatment or condition label for this specimen denotes: high-dose cyclophosphamide on days +3 and +4 as single-agent GVHD prophylaxis. Patients in the PTCy group got busulfan and fludarabine conditioning, a marrow graft from a related or unrelated donor, and cyclophosphamide on days +3 and +4. PTCy-treated patients were drawn from a prospective multi-institutional clinical trial. Peripheral blood and bone marrow mononuclear cells were isolated by Ficoll-Hypaque density centrifugation and were cryopreserved. CD4+ and CD8+ T cells, including naive and memory subsets, were sorted by FACS on a FACSAria II. Notes on this clone: This receptor's antigen is unknown. No base qualities exist here, and no much larger clone lies one base off it.

Via the germline V gene, CDR1 is SGDLS and CDR2 YYNGEE. The V end gives up 4 bases and the J end 0 bases, leaving 7 bases in the junction not matched to a gene. The cysteine opens and the phenylalanine closes a CDR3 of 16 amino acids. Only the CDR3 portion is preserved as DNA: 48 bases, with reading frame beginning at the first base. This receptor was identified in a female patient aged 45-60 years who received an allogeneic stem cell transplant from a related donor, was CMV-positive, and had no GVHD. Once a transplant has taken place, some T cells may be donor derived. The chain is assembled from TRBV9 and TRBJ2-7; 10 middle bases align to TRBD2. Sample: CD4+ T cells sorted from blood, taken approximately 1,500 days after allogeneic stem cell transplant with posttransplant cyclophosphamide. The nucleotide sequence is TGTGCCAGCAGCCCACGAGTAGCGGGGGGCTCCTACGAGCAGTACTTC. Translated, it reads CASSPRVAGGSYEQYF.